The entry below gives a single T cell receptor beta chain sequence along with its context. The sample belongs to a study of blood T cell repertoires in COVID-19. Losses at the gene ends were 10 bases for V and 0 bases for J; bases not matched to a gene: 8. The CDR3 loop spans 15 amino acids. Germline lookup yields CDR1 SSHAT and CDR2 FNYEAQ (reference sequence). Some clones are missing from TCRdb's copy, which holds only in-frame ones; the method was immunoSEQ multiplex PCR. The sample holds about 230,000 clones, over 80% seen once. The sample consisted of peripheral blood. The rearrangement uses TRBV7-7 and TRBJ1-5; 8 bases line up with TRBD1. This clonotype originated in a middle-aged man with acute or convalescent COVID-19. In DNA form, the CDR3 reads TGTGCCACCTTGGGGCAGGGGGCTAGCAATCAGCCCCAGCATTTT. Protein: CATLGQGASNQPQHF.